The entry below describes one T cell receptor beta chain. Its antigen specificity is not known. Within one base of it there is no much larger clone, and no base qualities were kept. This sample is drawn from a study of blood T cell repertoires in COVID-19 (dated by TCRdb to 2018 to 2021). Describing the broader study: The collaborator samples originated in the United States, Italy and Spain and spanned the acute and convalescent phases of COVID-19. HLA class I and class II types, where available, came from metadata supplied by the sample provider rather than from assay-based typing. The material from the prospective study consisted of cDNA or gDNA derived from T cells, B-cell-depleted T cells, or PBMCs. A freely available public database, intended as a resource for researchers studying the immune response to SARS-CoV-2, is where the repertoires were released. Sample metadata almost always included a de-identified subject ID, COVID-19 status, age in years and sex. Samples came from the ongoing ImmuneRACE study (first 160 participants) plus 1,254 subjects from 6 global collaborators. The dataset comprised deeply sampled blood TCRbeta repertoires from subjects exposed to, actively infected with, or recovered from COVID-19. Paper-wide results and their limitations: How much clinical and demographic metadata was included differed by source and by participant, and the metadata was provided uncurated.

TCRbeta CDR3 regions were amplified from genomic DNA by means of the immunoSEQ Assay, a bias-controlled multiplex PCR. The paper's data handling went like this. The number of nucleated cells in each sample was estimated from the amplification of reference gene primers within the assay. To quantify the absolute abundance of each unique TCRbeta CDR3 rearrangement, sequence reads were collapsed and filtered. For each sample, productive Simpson clonality was calculated by taking the square root of Simpson's diversity index across productive rearrangements. Sourced from immuneACCESS, this table was stored by TCRdb with only in-frame sequences that have V and J called. A share of the clones is absent; for the studies checked, an unresolved V gene accounts for under half, and the remainder has no known explanation. That table is the source of V, J and clone size, and D and trimming were worked out from the DNA. Here the sample has tens of thousands of clones; approximately 86% occur a single time. Around 3.5% of the sample is in the top ten clones.

At the junction V is shortened by 4 bases and J by 3 bases, with 11 bases in between. The CDR3 covers 13 residues, taking in both the cysteine and the phenylalanine. The retained sequence is limited to the CDR3, 39 bases, with the frame set at the first base. CDR1 and CDR2 are read off the germline V gene (reference sequence) as SGHKS and YYEKEE. The collaborating institutions used their own protocols to collect whole blood in K2EDTA tubes. For TCRbeta analysis, collaborators shipped samples as frozen whole blood, isolated PBMCs, or DNA extracted from either of those sample types. The rearranged chain carries TRBV5-5 and TRBJ2-7; the D gene is not confidently resolved. This receptor was taken from a man aged 50 to 59 with active COVID-19. What was sequenced was peripheral blood. The DNA sequence is as follows: TGTGCCAGCAGCCGCGACACGATCTACGAGCAGTACTTC. This gives the protein CASSRDTIYEQYF. Full variable domain (CDR3 extended with the reference TRBV5-5 and TRBJ2-7 proteins): DAGVTQSPTHLIKTRGQQVTLRCSPISGHKSVSWYQQVLGQGPQFIFQYYEKEERGRGNFPDRFSARQFPNYSSELNVNALLLGDSALYLCASSRDTIYEQYFGPGTRLTVT.